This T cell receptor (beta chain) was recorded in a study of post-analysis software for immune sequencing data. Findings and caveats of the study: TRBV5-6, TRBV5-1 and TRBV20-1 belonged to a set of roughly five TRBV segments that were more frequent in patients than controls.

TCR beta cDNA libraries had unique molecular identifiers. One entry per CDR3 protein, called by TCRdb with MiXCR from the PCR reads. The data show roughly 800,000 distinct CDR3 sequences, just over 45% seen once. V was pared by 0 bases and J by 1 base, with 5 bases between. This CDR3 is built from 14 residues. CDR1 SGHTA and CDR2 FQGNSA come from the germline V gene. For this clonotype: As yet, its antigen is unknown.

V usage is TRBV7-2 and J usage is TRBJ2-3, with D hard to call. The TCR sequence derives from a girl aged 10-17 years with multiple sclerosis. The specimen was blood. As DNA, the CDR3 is TGTGCCAGCAGCTTAGCCCCCGGCACAGATACGCAGTATTTT. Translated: CASSLAPGTDTQYF.